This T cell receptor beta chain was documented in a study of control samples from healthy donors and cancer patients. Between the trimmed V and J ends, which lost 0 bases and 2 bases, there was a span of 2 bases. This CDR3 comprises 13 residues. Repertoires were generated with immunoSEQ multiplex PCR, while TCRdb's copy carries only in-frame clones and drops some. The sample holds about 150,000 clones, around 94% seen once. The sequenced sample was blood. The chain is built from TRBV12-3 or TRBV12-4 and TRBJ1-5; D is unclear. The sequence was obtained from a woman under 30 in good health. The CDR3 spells CASSLAGNQPQHF. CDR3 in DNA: TGTGCCAGCAGTTTAGCCGGCAATCAGCCCCAGCATTTT.